A selection of T cell receptor beta chains follows, all from one sample in a study of long-term antiretroviral therapy in people with HIV. Profiling relied on immunoSEQ multiplex PCR, and the TCRdb table lists in-frame clones only, not all of them. The table has just under 20,000 clones, over 80% seen once; the top ten hold 3.5% to 4.5%. Here the sequenced sample was unsorted PBMCs, taken 2.1 years after starting antiretroviral therapy. These receptors were obtained from a man aged 18 to 29 with HIV. The CDR3 runs from the conserved cysteine through the conserved F or W. Part of the rows lack a size; the others show once, few, many or a class for expanded clones.

TRBJ1-1 TRBV5-4 NA CASSLSAAANTEAFF
TRBJ2-7 TRBV2 NA CASHGGSYEQYF
TRBJ1-1 TRBV25-1 NA CASRRDTEAFF
TRBJ1-1 TRBV19 NA CASSMGESTEAFF
TRBJ2-1 TRBV19 once CASSMGGTYNEQFF
TRBJ2-7 TRBV15 NA CATSITRDREQYF
TRBJ1-4 TRBV19 NA CASSIFLVPTNEKLFF
TRBJ2-3 TRBV6-5 NA CASSYGSIKYF
TRBJ2-1 TRBV5-1 NA CASSLAWLGPDNEQFF
TRBJ2-2 TRBV29-1 NA CSVAAPRDTGELFF
TRBJ1-2 TRBV2 NA CASRDDLASYGYTF
TRBJ2-3 TRBV14 NA CASSPGPGTDTQYF
TRBJ1-2 TRBV2 NA CASVGKAPEGYTF
TRBJ2-7 TRBV5-6 NA CASSLGGRYYEQYF
TRBJ1-3 TRBV7-9 NA CASSQGAMAGNTIYF
TRBJ1-3 TRBV29-1 NA CSILGHHSGNTIYF
TRBJ2-7 TRBV5-4 NA CASSFPGAEHEQYF